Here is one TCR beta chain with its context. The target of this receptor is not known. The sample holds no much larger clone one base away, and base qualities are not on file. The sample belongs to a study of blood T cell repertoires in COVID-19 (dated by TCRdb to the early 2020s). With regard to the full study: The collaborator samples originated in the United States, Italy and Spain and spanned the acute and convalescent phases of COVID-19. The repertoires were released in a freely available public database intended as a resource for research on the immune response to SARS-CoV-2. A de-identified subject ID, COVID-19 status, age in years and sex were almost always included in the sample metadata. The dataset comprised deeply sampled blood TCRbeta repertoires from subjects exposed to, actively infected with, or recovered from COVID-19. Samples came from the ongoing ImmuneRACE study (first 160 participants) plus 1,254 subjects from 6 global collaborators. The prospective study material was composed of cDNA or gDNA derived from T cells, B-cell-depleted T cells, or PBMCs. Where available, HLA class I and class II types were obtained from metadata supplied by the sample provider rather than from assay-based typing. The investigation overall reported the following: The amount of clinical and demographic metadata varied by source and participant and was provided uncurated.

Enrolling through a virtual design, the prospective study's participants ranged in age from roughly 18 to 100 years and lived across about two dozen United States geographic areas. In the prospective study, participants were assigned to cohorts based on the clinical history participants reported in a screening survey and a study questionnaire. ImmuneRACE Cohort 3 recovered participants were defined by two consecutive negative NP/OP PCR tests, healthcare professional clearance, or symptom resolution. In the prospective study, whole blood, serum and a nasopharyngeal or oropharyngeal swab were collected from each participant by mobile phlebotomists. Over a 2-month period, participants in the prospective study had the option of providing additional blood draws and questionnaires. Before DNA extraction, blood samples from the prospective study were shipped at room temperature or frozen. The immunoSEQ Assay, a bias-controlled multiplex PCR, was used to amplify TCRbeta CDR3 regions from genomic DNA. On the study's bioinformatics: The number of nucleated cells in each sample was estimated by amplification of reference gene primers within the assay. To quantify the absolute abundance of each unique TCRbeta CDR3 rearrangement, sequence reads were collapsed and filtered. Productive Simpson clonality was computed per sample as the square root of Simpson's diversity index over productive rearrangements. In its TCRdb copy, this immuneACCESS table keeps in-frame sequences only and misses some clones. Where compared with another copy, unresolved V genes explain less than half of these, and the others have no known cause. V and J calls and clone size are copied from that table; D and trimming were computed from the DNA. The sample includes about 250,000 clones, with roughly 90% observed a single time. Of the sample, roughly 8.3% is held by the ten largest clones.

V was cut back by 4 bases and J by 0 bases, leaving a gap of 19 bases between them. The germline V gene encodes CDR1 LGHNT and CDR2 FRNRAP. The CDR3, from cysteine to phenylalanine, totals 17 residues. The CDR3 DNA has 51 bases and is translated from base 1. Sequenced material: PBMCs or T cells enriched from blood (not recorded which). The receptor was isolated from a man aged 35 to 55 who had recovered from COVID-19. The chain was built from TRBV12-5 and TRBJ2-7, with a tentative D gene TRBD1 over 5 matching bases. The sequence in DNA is TGTGCTAGTGGTTCCCTAACAGGCGACCCGTCCTCCTACGAGCAGTACTTC. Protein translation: CASGSLTGDPSSYEQYF.